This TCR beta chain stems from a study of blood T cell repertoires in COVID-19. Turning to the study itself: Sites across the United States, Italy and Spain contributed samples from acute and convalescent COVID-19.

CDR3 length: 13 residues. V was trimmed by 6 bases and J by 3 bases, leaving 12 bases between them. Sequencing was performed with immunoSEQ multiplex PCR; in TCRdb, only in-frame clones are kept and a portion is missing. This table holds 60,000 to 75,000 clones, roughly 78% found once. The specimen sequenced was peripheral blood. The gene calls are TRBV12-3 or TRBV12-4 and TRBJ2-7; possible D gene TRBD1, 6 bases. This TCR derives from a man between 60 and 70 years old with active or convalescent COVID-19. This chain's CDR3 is CASRPTGGYEQYF. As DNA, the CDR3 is TGTGCCAGCAGACCGACAGGCGGCTACGAGCAGTACTTC.